Listed below are T cell receptor beta chains from one sample, sequenced in a study of blood T cell repertoires in COVID-19. Profiled with immunoSEQ multiplex PCR; TCRdb holds only in-frame clones, not every one. This sample has fewer than 450,000 clones, with around nine tenths found just once. The sequenced material came from peripheral blood. The receptors come from a woman between 65 and 79 years old with COVID-19, enrolled during active disease. Both conserved end residues are part of each CDR3. Fields, in order: clone size, V gene, CDR3 length, J gene, D gene, CDR3 DNA, CDR3 protein. D genes are given only for firm matches. The listing skips clone size in some rows; elsewhere it reads once, few, many or a size class.

abundance: NA
v_gene: TRBV21-1
len: 17
j_gene: TRBJ1-1
d_gene: NA
CDR3nt: TGTGCCAGCAGCAAACCGACAGGGAAGGGGGATAACACTGAAGCTTTCTTT
CDR3aa: CASSKPTGKGDNTEAFF

abundance: NA
v_gene: TRBV29-1
len: 13
j_gene: TRBJ2-5
d_gene: NA
CDR3nt: TGCAGCGCTAAGGGGGCGGGAAGAGAGACCCAGTACTTC
CDR3aa: CSAKGAGRETQYF

abundance: NA
v_gene: TRBV7-2
len: 16
j_gene: TRBJ2-2
d_gene: NA
CDR3nt: TGTGCCAGCAGCTTCCGGGGAGAAGCCCCAACCGGGGAGCTGTTTTTT
CDR3aa: CASSFRGEAPTGELFF

abundance: NA
v_gene: TRBV5-6
len: 14
j_gene: TRBJ2-3
d_gene: NA
CDR3nt: TGTGCCAGCAGCTTCGACAGCCTCACAGATACGCAGTATTTT
CDR3aa: CASSFDSLTDTQYF

abundance: NA
v_gene: TRBV6-5
len: 11
j_gene: TRBJ1-1
d_gene: NA
CDR3nt: TGTGCCAGCGGCCCGCTTTCTGAAGCTTTCTTT
CDR3aa: CASGPLSEAFF

abundance: NA
v_gene: TRBV30
len: 14
j_gene: TRBJ1-4
d_gene: NA
CDR3nt: TGTGCCTGGAGTATCGACAGTACTAATGAAAAACTGTTTTTT
CDR3aa: CAWSIDSTNEKLFF

abundance: once
v_gene: TRBV19
len: 14
j_gene: TRBJ1-6
d_gene: TRBD1
CDR3nt: TGTGCCAGTAGCGGGGGACAGGGCGACTCACCCCTCCACTTT
CDR3aa: CASSGGQGDSPLHF

abundance: once
v_gene: TRBV7-2
len: 12
j_gene: TRBJ1-2
d_gene: NA
CDR3nt: TGTGCCAGCAGCTTTGGCAGGGATGGCTACACCTTC
CDR3aa: CASSFGRDGYTF

abundance: NA
v_gene: TRBV6-6
len: 13
j_gene: TRBJ2-3
d_gene: TRBD2
CDR3nt: TGTGCCAGCAGTTACGTCGGGGGGGCCACGCAGTATTTT
CDR3aa: CASSYVGGATQYF

abundance: NA
v_gene: TRBV4-2
len: 16
j_gene: TRBJ2-5
d_gene: TRBD1
CDR3nt: TGTGCCAGCAGCCAACTAGGGGGCCAGAGCCAAGAGACCCAGTACTTC
CDR3aa: CASSQLGGQSQETQYF

abundance: NA
v_gene: TRBV10-3
len: 15
j_gene: TRBJ2-1
d_gene: TRBD2
CDR3nt: TGTGCCATCATGACTAGCGGGGGGACTTACAATGAGCAGTTCTTC
CDR3aa: CAIMTSGGTYNEQFF

abundance: NA
v_gene: TRBV13
len: 13
j_gene: TRBJ2-3
d_gene: TRBD1
CDR3nt: TGTGCCAGCAGCCCTGGACAGGGGGGTATAGAGTATTTT
CDR3aa: CASSPGQGGIEYF

abundance: NA
v_gene: TRBV7-3
len: 14
j_gene: TRBJ2-3
d_gene: NA
CDR3nt: TGTGCCAGCAGCCCCGGGGAGAGCACAGATACGCAGTATTTT
CDR3aa: CASSPGESTDTQYF

abundance: once
v_gene: TRBV28
len: 14
j_gene: TRBJ1-1
d_gene: TRBD1
CDR3nt: TGTGCCAGCACTGTGACAGGGGTAGACACTGAAGCTTTCTTT
CDR3aa: CASTVTGVDTEAFF

abundance: NA
v_gene: TRBV3-1/TRBV3-2
len: 15
j_gene: TRBJ1-2
d_gene: NA
CDR3nt: TGTGCCAGCAGCCAAGATGCCCTATCCTCGAAAGGCTACACCTTC
CDR3aa: CASSQDALSSKGYTF

abundance: NA
v_gene: TRBV19
len: 15
j_gene: TRBJ1-4
d_gene: NA
CDR3nt: TGTGCCAGTAGTAATGGCAGATCTTTTCGTGAAAAACTGTTTTTT
CDR3aa: CASSNGRSFREKLFF

abundance: NA
v_gene: TRBV7-2
len: 13
j_gene: TRBJ2-7
d_gene: NA
CDR3nt: TGTGCCAGCAGCTTACCAGGGGCCTACGGGCAGTACTTC
CDR3aa: CASSLPGAYGQYF

abundance: few
v_gene: TRBV5-4
len: 16
j_gene: TRBJ1-2
d_gene: TRBD1
CDR3nt: TGTGCCAGCAGCTTACCCCCACAGGGGGGGACCTATGGCTACACCTTC
CDR3aa: CASSLPPQGGTYGYTF

abundance: once
v_gene: TRBV19
len: 14
j_gene: TRBJ2-1
d_gene: TRBD1
CDR3nt: TGTGCCACCTCTCGGGACAGGGTGAAAGGTGAGCAGTTCTTC
CDR3aa: CATSRDRVKGEQFF

abundance: few
v_gene: TRBV7-2
len: 15
j_gene: TRBJ1-3
d_gene: NA
CDR3nt: TGTGCCAGCAGCAACAGAACAGGCTCTGGAAACACCATATATTTT
CDR3aa: CASSNRTGSGNTIYF

abundance: NA
v_gene: TRBV3-1/TRBV3-2
len: 13
j_gene: TRBJ2-7
d_gene: NA
CDR3nt: TGTGCCAGCATCCGTTCTCAACTAGCCGAGCAGTACTTC
CDR3aa: CASIRSQLAEQYF

abundance: once
v_gene: TRBV3-1/TRBV3-2
len: 15
j_gene: TRBJ2-7
d_gene: TRBD2
CDR3nt: TGTGCCAGCAGCCCAATGGGGGGGAGCTCCTACGAGCAGTACTTC
CDR3aa: CASSPMGGSSYEQYF

abundance: NA
v_gene: TRBV28
len: 16
j_gene: TRBJ1-6
d_gene: TRBD1
CDR3nt: TGTGCCAGCAGAACCCCAGGGGGCGGGTATAATTCACCCCTCCACTTT
CDR3aa: CASRTPGGGYNSPLHF

abundance: NA
v_gene: TRBV6-1
len: 16
j_gene: TRBJ2-1
d_gene: TRBD2
CDR3nt: TGTGCCAGCAGTGGCTACCGGGGGGGCTCCTACAATGAGCAGTTCTTC
CDR3aa: CASSGYRGGSYNEQFF

abundance: NA
v_gene: TRBV5-6
len: 14
j_gene: TRBJ2-7
d_gene: NA
CDR3nt: TGTGCCAGCAGCTTGGGGACCGAGGGATACGAGCAGTACTTC
CDR3aa: CASSLGTEGYEQYF

abundance: NA
v_gene: TRBV21-1
len: 12
j_gene: TRBJ1-1
d_gene: NA
CDR3nt: TGTGCCAGCAGCAACAGGGGGGCTAAAGCTTTCTTT
CDR3aa: CASSNRGAKAFF

abundance: NA
v_gene: TRBV7-9
len: 14
j_gene: TRBJ1-1
d_gene: TRBD1
CDR3nt: TGTGCCAGCAGCCCAGGGGGGTGGAACACTGAAGCTTTCTTT
CDR3aa: CASSPGGWNTEAFF

abundance: NA
v_gene: TRBV7-2
len: 13
j_gene: TRBJ2-5
d_gene: NA
CDR3nt: TGTGCCAGCAGCTTAGTCCCGGGAGAGACCCAGTACTTC
CDR3aa: CASSLVPGETQYF

abundance: NA
v_gene: TRBV21-1
len: 16
j_gene: TRBJ1-2
d_gene: NA
CDR3nt: TGTGCCAGCAGCAAAGCCGATTCTACAGGGTACTATGGCTACACCTTC
CDR3aa: CASSKADSTGYYGYTF

abundance: NA
v_gene: TRBV21-1
len: 17
j_gene: TRBJ2-1
d_gene: NA
CDR3nt: TGTGCCAGCAGCAGAAGGACTAGCGGGGGGGCTTTGGATGAGCAGTTCTTC
CDR3aa: CASSRRTSGGALDEQFF

abundance: once
v_gene: TRBV28
len: 14
j_gene: TRBJ2-5
d_gene: NA
CDR3nt: TGTGCCAGCAGTTTACTACAGACAGCAGGGACCCAGTACTTC
CDR3aa: CASSLLQTAGTQYF

abundance: NA
v_gene: TRBV6-5
len: 13
j_gene: TRBJ1-5
d_gene: NA
CDR3nt: TGTGCCAGCAGTTCCGGGACTCATCAGCCCCAGCATTTT
CDR3aa: CASSSGTHQPQHF

abundance: NA
v_gene: TRBV11-2
len: 16
j_gene: TRBJ2-7
d_gene: TRBD2
CDR3nt: TGTGCCAGCAGCTTAGGGGGACTAGCCCCCTCCTACGAGCAGTACTTC
CDR3aa: CASSLGGLAPSYEQYF

abundance: NA
v_gene: TRBV30
len: 12
j_gene: TRBJ2-1
d_gene: NA
CDR3nt: TGTGCCTGGAGCATAGGGGCCGATGAGCAGTTCTTC
CDR3aa: CAWSIGADEQFF

abundance: NA
v_gene: TRBV10-1
len: 15
j_gene: TRBJ2-4
d_gene: NA
CDR3nt: TGCGCCTTTACTGGGTCAGGGTTTACCAAAAACATTCAGTACTTC
CDR3aa: CAFTGSGFTKNIQYF

abundance: NA
v_gene: TRBV6-2/TRBV6-3
len: 14
j_gene: TRBJ2-1
d_gene: TRBD1
CDR3nt: TGTGCCAGCAGTTACGGACAGGCCTACAATGAGCAGTTCTTC
CDR3aa: CASSYGQAYNEQFF